The next 23 T cell receptor beta chains were all read from a single sample in a study of early T cells in non-severe SARS-CoV-2 infection (dated by TCRdb to about 2021). Library construction relied on 5' RACE. TCRdb shows the sequencer as NextSeq 500. Through fastp at Q25 and MiXCR, TCRdb rebuilt clones from the public reads, retaining in-frame beta chains. Every CDR3 protein is listed once, alongside the most common genes and DNA of its rows. The sample table lists roughly 75,000 distinct CDR3 sequences, approximately 12% of them with a count of one. 3.4% of the sample belongs to the ten largest clones. Sequencing was performed on whole blood. The receptors were gathered from an adult who was a healthcare worker with PCR-confirmed SARS-CoV-2 infection or an uninfected control (not recorded which).

This clonotype was recorded at least ten times. The V call is TRBV27, the J call TRBJ2-7; D is perhaps TRBD1 (5 bases). CDR1 is MNHEY and CDR2 is SMNVEV in the germline V gene (reference sequence). CDR3 length: 16 amino acids. V was cut by 7 bases and J by 5 bases, with 24 bases left in between. The CDR3 loop reads CASTPSPGYRGNEQYF. In DNA form, the CDR3 reads TGTGCCAGCACCCCAAGCCCAGGGTACAGAGGAAACGAGCAGTACTTC.

This clonotype was detected many times. V gene TRBV30 combines with J gene TRBJ2-2; D perhaps matches TRBD2 (5 bases). V was clipped by 4 bases and J by 1 base, with 7 bases between them. This CDR3 region has 13 residues. Germline V gives CDR1 GTSNPN, CDR2 SVGIG (reference sequence). In DNA, the CDR3 is TGTGCCTGGAACGAGGGGAACACCGGGGAGCTGTTTTTT. Amino acids: CAWNEGNTGELFF.

This clonotype came up a few times. The chain recombines TRBV15 with TRBJ1-6, with TRBD1 identical over 8 bases. Germline CDR1 and CDR2: LNHNV and YYDKDF (reference sequence). CDR3 length: 15 amino acids. The ends lost 0 bases at V and 9 bases at J; junction bases unmatched: 4. CDR3 DNA: TGTGCCACCAGCAGAGAAGGACAGGGTCTTTCACCCCTCCACTTT. Its protein is CATSREGQGLSPLHF. The variable domain in full, with the rest retrieved from reference TRBV15 and TRBJ1-6, is DAMVIQNPRYQVTQFGKPVTLSCSQTLNHNVMYWYQQKSSQAPKLLFHYYDKDFNNEADTPDNFQSRRPNTSFCFLDIRSPGLGDTAMYLCATSREGQGLSPLHFGNGTRLTVT.

This clonotype was recorded a few times. The genes are TRBV7-8 and TRBJ2-5; D possibly uses TRBD1 or TRBD2 (5 bases each). The length of the CDR3 is 14 residues. Germline assignment: CDR1 SGHVS and CDR2 FQNEAQ. Trimming left V 5 bases short and J 5 bases short, with 15 bases between. CDR3 sequence: CASSIGPEGETQYF. As DNA, the CDR3 is TGTGCCAGCAGCATTGGACCCGAGGGGGAGACCCAGTACTTC. Full variable domain (remainder filled in from reference TRBV7-8 and TRBJ2-5): GAGVSQSPRYKVAKRGQDVALRCDPISGHVSLFWYQQALGQGPEFLTYFQNEAQLDKSGLPSDRFFAERPEGSVSTLKIQRTQQEDSAVYLCASSIGPEGETQYFGPGTRLLVL.

The chain employs TRBV20-1 and TRBJ2-3; TRBD1 matches at 12 bases. Germline-derived CDR1 and CDR2 are DFQATT and SNEGSKA (reference sequence). This CDR3 is 20 amino acids long. Unmatched junction bases numbered 18, after V lost 5 bases and J lost 0 bases. The CDR3 reads CSARVTPGQGAQTSTDTQYF. CDR3 in DNA: TGCAGTGCTCGGGTGACGCCGGGACAGGGGGCACAAACTAGCACAGATACGCAGTATTTT.

This clonotype was picked up many times. CDR3 region: CASSLRGRGTDTQYF. As DNA, the CDR3 is TGTGCCAGTAGCCTTCGGGGGAGGGGGACAGATACGCAGTATTTT. The V call is TRBV19, the J call TRBJ2-3, with a possible D match to TRBD2 (7 bases). This CDR3 is 15 amino acids long. Trimming removed 6 bases from V and 3 bases from J, with 16 bases in between. CDR1 and CDR2 (germline): LNHDA, SQIVND (reference sequence).

This clonotype was detected many times. The rearrangement joins TRBV27 to TRBJ1-5; 8 nucleotides line up with TRBD1. Looked up from germline, CDR1 is MNHEY and CDR2 is SMNVEV (reference sequence). The CDR3 loop spans 16 amino acids. V lost 2 bases and J lost 2; bases outside the gene matches: 5. CDR3 sequence reads: CASSLQGAMGNQPQHF. The DNA of the CDR3 is TGTGCCAGCAGTTTACAGGGGGCAATGGGCAATCAGCCCCAGCATTTT.

The rearrangement joins TRBV7-9 to TRBJ2-3, with TRBD2 identical over 7 bases. Looked up from germline, CDR1 is SEHNR and CDR2 is FQNEAQ (reference sequence). With 3 bases clipped from V and 4 bases from J, the junction kept 7 bases outside the gene matches. The CDR3 has 15 amino acids. CDR3 DNA sequence: TGTGCCAGCAGCTTGCGCGGGAGTAGGGCAGATACGCAGTATTTT. This translates into CASSLRGSRADTQYF.

This sequence joins TRBV27 and TRBJ2-6; the match to TRBD1 covers 7 bases. J lost 4 bases, V lost 5 bases, and 11 bases had no gene match. This CDR3 spans 17 amino acids. Per germline, CDR1 MNHEY and CDR2 SMNVEV (reference sequence). CDR3 loop: CASSPNSRGSGANVLTF. The CDR3 nucleotides read TGTGCCAGCAGTCCTAATTCCAGGGGGAGCGGGGCCAACGTCCTGACTTTC. The full variable domain, rest sourced from reference TRBV27 and TRBJ2-6, is EAQVTQNPRYLITVTGKKLTVTCSQNMNHEYMSWYRQDPGLGLRQIYYSMNVEVTDKGDVPEGYKVSRKEKRNFPLILESPSPNQTSLYFCASSPNSRGSGANVLTFGAGSRLTVL.

The chain combines TRBV11-1 with TRBJ1-2; TRBD1 matches 10 bases. After removal of 3 bases from V and 7 bases from J, the junction contained 2 bases not matched to a gene. This CDR3 is built from 13 residues. Germline CDR1 reads SGHAT; CDR2 reads FQDESV (reference sequence). Here the CDR3 reads CASSFGQGVGYTF. The CDR3 DNA follows: TGTGCCAGCAGCTTCGGACAGGGGGTTGGCTACACCTTC.

V gene TRBV3-1 combines with J gene TRBJ1-1; no clear D. The CDR3 consists of 15 residues. V gave up 0 bases and J gave up 1 base, with 9 bases separating them. Germline CDR1 and CDR2: LGHDT and YNNKEL (reference sequence). The DNA of the CDR3 is TGTGCCAGCAGCCAAGATGGCCATCCGAACACTGAAGCTTTCTTT. It yields the protein CASSQDGHPNTEAFF.

Many counts were recorded for this clonotype. The genes are TRBV3-1 and TRBJ1-2; D is undetermined. Looked up from germline, CDR1 is LGHDT and CDR2 is YNNKEL (reference sequence). Trimming removed 1 base from V and 8 bases from J, with 14 bases in between. This CDR3 is 14 amino acids long. This CDR3 reads CASSQAPGEGGYTF. CDR3 coding DNA: TGTGCCAGCAGCCAAGCCCCCGGGGAGGGAGGCTACACCTTC.

In its sample, this clonotype was seen a few times. V usage is TRBV7-2 and J usage is TRBJ2-4, with 7 nucleotides matching TRBD2. Per germline, CDR1 SGHTA and CDR2 FQGNSA. There are 13 residues in the CDR3. J was trimmed by 8 bases and V by 5 bases; bases with no gene match: 6. CDR3 protein: CASSRGLEDIQYF. In nucleotides, the CDR3 is TGTGCCAGCAGCCGAGGACTAGAAGACATTCAGTACTTC.

This sequence joins TRBV29-1 and TRBJ2-1; TRBD2 aligns across 12 bases. Germline V gene sequence: CDR1 SQVTM, CDR2 ANQGSEA. V lost 7 bases and J lost 10; bases outside the gene matches: 8. This CDR3 comprises 13 residues. CDR3 region: CSALAGGPEEQFF. The CDR3 bases are TGCAGCGCCCTAGCGGGAGGGCCAGAAGAGCAGTTCTTC.

V usage is TRBV7-8 and J usage is TRBJ2-5, with 12 bases that match TRBD2. The CDR3 extends over 15 amino acids. The J segment lost 4 bases and the V segment lost 6 bases, leaving 6 bases of the junction unmatched. CDR1 and CDR2 from the germline V gene are SGHVS and FQNEAQ. The CDR3 region is CASRGGLAGRETQYF. CDR3 coding DNA: TGTGCCAGCAGAGGCGGACTAGCGGGAAGAGAGACCCAGTACTTC.

This chain links TRBV29-1 with TRBJ2-3, with a weak D call TRBD2 (6 bases). The CDR3 is 14 amino acids. Germline loops: CDR1 SQVTM, CDR2 ANQGSEA. Trimming left V 5 bases short and J 2 bases short, with 14 bases between. This CDR3 reads CSVSGTEPTDTQYF. CDR3 bases: TGCAGCGTTTCCGGGACTGAACCCACAGATACGCAGTATTTT.

The chain couples TRBV5-1 to TRBJ2-7; 7 bases are shared with TRBD2. Germline V CDR1 and CDR2: SGHRS, YFSETQ. With V trimmed by 4 bases and J by 2 bases, 6 bases remained unmatched. This CDR3 has 14 residues. CDR3 DNA sequence: TGCGCCAGCAGCCCCGGGGACTACCCCTACGAGCAGTACTTC. It is translated as CASSPGDYPYEQYF.

The J gene is TRBJ2-7, the V gene TRBV2; the D gene is possibly TRBD1 (5 bases). Trimming left V 8 bases short and J 3 bases short, with 11 bases between. Germline values: CDR1 SNHLY, CDR2 FYNNEI. This CDR3 region has 12 residues. The CDR3 coding sequence is TGTGCCAGCGGTCCAGGGATCTACGAGCAGTACTTC. This codes for CASGPGIYEQYF. The complete variable domain, with remaining parts taken from reference TRBV2 and TRBJ2-7, reads EPEVTQTPSHQVTQMGQEVILRCVPISNHLYFYWYRQILGQKVEFLVSFYNNEISEKSEIFDDQFSVERPDGSNFTLKIRSTKLEDSAMYFCASGPGIYEQYFGPGTRLTVT.

The V and J genes are TRBV4-1 and TRBJ1-1, with D uncertain. The germline V gene has CDR1 MGHRA and CDR2 YSYEKL. V was trimmed by 7 bases and J by 7 bases, leaving 10 bases between them. This CDR3 has 11 residues. CDR3 nucleotides: TGCGCCAGCATGAAGGGCGGTGAAGCTTTCTTT. As protein: CASMKGGEAFF.

V usage is TRBV11-2 and J usage is TRBJ2-1; TRBD2 matches at 12 bases. CDR3 size: 19 residues. V lost 0 bases to trimming and J lost 4 bases; unmatched junction nucleotides: 10. Germline CDR1 reads SGHAT; CDR2 reads FQNNGV. DNA for the CDR3: TGTGCCAGCAGCTTAGAGGAGCAAGGTACTAGCGGGAGGTACAATGAGCAGTTCTTC. Translation: CASSLEEQGTSGRYNEQFF.

The rearrangement joins TRBV2 to TRBJ2-5, with TRBD2 identical over 8 bases. The germline V gene encodes CDR1 SNHLY and CDR2 FYNNEI. This CDR3 has 16 residues. Trimming took 1 base from V and 5 from J; bases not matched to a gene: 9. The CDR3 DNA sequence: TGTGCCAGCAGTGAAGGGGGACTAGGCATTGTGGAGACCCAGTACTTC. Amino acids: CASSEGGLGIVETQYF.

This clonotype has a handful of counts. This chain uses TRBV2 with TRBJ2-2, with 9 bases matching TRBD2. Per germline, CDR1 SNHLY and CDR2 FYNNEI. CDR3 size: 16 residues. V was clipped by 3 bases and J by 6 bases; unmatched bases: 8. Here the CDR3 reads CASSDKLAGSAGELFF. The CDR3 DNA reads as TGTGCCAGCAGTGATAAGCTAGCGGGATCGGCCGGGGAGCTGTTTTTT. Variable domain in full (rest from reference TRBV2 and TRBJ2-2): EPEVTQTPSHQVTQMGQEVILRCVPISNHLYFYWYRQILGQKVEFLVSFYNNEISEKSEIFDDQFSVERPDGSNFTLKIRSTKLEDSAMYFCASSDKLAGSAGELFFGEGSRLTVL.

This clonotype has a count of ten or more. The chain couples TRBV20-1 to TRBJ2-3; 10 nucleotides align to TRBD2. This CDR3 comprises 14 residues. The trim removed 8 bases at V and 0 bases at J, leaving 5 bases unmatched. CDR1 and CDR2 from the germline V gene are DFQATT and SNEGSKA (reference sequence). CDR3 region: CSPRTSGSTDTQYF. The CDR3 DNA reads as TGCAGTCCTCGGACTAGCGGAAGCACAGATACGCAGTATTTT.